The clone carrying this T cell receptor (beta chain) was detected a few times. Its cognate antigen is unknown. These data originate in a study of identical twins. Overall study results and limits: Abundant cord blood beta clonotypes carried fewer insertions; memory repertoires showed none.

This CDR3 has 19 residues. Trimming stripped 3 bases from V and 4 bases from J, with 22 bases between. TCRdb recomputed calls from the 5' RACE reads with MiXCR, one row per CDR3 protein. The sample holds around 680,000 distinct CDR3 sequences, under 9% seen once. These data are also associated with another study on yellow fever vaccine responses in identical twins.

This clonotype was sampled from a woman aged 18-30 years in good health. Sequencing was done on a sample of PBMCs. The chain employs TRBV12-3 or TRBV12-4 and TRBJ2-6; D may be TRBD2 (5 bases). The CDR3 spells CASSFPEGSHSFGANVLTF. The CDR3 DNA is TGTGCCAGCAGTTTTCCCGAGGGCAGTCACTCCTTCGGGGCCAACGTCCTGACTTTC.